The source of this TCR beta chain is a study of blood T cell repertoires in COVID-19. Across the study: T cells, B-cell-depleted T cells, or PBMCs supplied cDNA or gDNA.

Germline loops: CDR1 KGHSH, CDR2 LQKENI. CDR3 length: 19 residues. Germline trimming cut 6 bases from V and 6 bases from J; bases unmatched to any gene: 24. Profiled with immunoSEQ multiplex PCR; TCRdb holds only in-frame clones, not every one. Of about 74,000 clones listed, around 83% are singletons. Sequencing was done on a sample of peripheral blood. This chain joins TRBV18 and TRBJ2-3; 7 bases map to TRBD2. The TCR originated in a man older than 75 with acute or convalescent COVID-19. The CDR3 spells CASSLRLAAEKGTIDTQYF. The CDR3 DNA follows: TGTGCCAGCTCCCTTCGGCTAGCGGCAGAGAAGGGGACCATTGATACGCAGTATTTT.